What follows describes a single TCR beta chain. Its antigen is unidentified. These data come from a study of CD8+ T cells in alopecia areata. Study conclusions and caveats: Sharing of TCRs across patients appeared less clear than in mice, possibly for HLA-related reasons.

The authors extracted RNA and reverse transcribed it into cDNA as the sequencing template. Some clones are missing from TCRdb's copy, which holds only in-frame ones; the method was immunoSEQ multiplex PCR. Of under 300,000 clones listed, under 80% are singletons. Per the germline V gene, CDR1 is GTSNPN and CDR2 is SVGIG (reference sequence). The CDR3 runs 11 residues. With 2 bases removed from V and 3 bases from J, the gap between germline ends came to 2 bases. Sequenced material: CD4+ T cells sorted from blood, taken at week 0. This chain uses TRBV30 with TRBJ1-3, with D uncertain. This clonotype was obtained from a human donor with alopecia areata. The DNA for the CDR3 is TGTGCCTGGAGTAATGGAAACACCATATATTTT. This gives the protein CAWSNGNTIYF.